This entry is about one T cell receptor (beta chain). Its antigen remains unknown. V lost 0 bases to trimming and J lost 3 bases, with 10 bases between them. The CDR3 sequence is 14 residues long. Germline values: CDR1 SGHRS, CDR2 YFSETQ. The record originates from a study of CD8 T cells in ankylosing spondylitis. Study-level results: Seven to nine highly homologous variants formed a TCR beta motif that appeared characteristic of ankylosing spondylitis blood.

TCRdb reanalysed the 5' RACE reads using MiXCR and keeps one entry per CDR3 protein. The repertoire holds 250,000 or so distinct CDR3 sequences, with about 10% as singletons. This receptor was identified in a male donor with ankylosing spondylitis or in good health (not recorded which). Sequencing was done on a sample of blood, either unsorted or a sorted T cell fraction (not recorded which). The genes are TRBV5-1 and TRBJ2-7; D remains ambiguous. The CDR3 sequence is CASSLEARNYEQYF. Here the CDR3 DNA reads TGCGCCAGCAGCTTGGAGGCCAGAAACTACGAGCAGTACTTC.